This TCR beta chain originates from a study of blood T cell repertoires in COVID-19. About the study: Acute and convalescent COVID-19 specimens originated in the United States, Italy and Spain. T cells, B-cell-depleted T cells, or PBMCs supplied cDNA or gDNA.

Original methodology: Researchers report that nucleated cell counts were estimated from reference gene primer amplification. TCRdb's copy holds only in-frame clones and misses some; the assay was immunoSEQ multiplex PCR. The V and J calls and clone size are taken from that table; D and trimming were inferred from the DNA. The sample shows about 190,000 clones, about nine tenths of them seen only once. Trimming shortened V by 6 bases and J by 0 bases, and 11 bases separated the two germline ends. The CDR3 length is 14 residues. CDR1 LNHDA and CDR2 SQIVND come from the germline V gene (reference sequence).

The V gene is TRBV19, the J gene TRBJ1-1; perhaps TRBD1 as D (6 bases). Sequencing used peripheral blood. The source is a man between 50 and 59 years old with acute or convalescent COVID-19. The CDR3, as DNA: TGTGCCAGTAGGAAACAGGGCGTGAACACTGAAGCTTTCTTT. Protein sequence: CASRKQGVNTEAFF.